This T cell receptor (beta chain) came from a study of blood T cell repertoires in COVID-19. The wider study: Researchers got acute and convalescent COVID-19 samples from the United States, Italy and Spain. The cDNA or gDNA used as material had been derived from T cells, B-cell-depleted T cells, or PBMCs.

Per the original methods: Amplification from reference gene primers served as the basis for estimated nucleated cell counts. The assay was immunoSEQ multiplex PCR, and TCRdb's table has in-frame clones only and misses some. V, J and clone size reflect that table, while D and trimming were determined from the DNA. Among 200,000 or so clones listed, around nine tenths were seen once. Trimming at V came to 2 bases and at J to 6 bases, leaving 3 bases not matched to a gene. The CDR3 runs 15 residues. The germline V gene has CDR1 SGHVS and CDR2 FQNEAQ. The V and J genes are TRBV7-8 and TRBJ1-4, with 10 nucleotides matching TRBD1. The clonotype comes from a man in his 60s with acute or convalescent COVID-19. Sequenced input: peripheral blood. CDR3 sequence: CASSLQTGGYEKLFF. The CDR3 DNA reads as TGTGCCAGCAGCTTACAGACAGGGGGCTATGAAAAACTGTTTTTT.